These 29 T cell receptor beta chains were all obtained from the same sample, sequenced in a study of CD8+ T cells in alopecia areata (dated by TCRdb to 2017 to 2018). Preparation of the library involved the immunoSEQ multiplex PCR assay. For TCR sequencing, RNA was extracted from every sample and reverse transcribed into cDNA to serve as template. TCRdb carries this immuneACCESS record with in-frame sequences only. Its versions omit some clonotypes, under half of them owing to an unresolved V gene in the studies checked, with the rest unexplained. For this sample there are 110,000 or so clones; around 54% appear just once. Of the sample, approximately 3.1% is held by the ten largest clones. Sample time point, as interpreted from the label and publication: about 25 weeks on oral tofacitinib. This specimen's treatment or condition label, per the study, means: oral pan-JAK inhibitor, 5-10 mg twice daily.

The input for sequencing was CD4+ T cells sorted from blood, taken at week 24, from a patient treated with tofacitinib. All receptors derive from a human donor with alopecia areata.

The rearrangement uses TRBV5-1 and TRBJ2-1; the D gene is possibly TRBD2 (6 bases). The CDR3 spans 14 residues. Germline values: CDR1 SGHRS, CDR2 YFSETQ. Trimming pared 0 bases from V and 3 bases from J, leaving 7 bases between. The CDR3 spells CASSLGGDYNEQFF. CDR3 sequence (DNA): TGCGCCAGCAGCTTGGGCGGGGACTACAATGAGCAGTTCTTC.

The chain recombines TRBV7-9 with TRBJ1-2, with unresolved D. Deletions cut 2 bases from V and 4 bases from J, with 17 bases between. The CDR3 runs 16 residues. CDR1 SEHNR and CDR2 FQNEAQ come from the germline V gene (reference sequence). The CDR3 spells CASSLLTDYLSYGYTF. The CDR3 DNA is TGTGCCAGCAGCTTACTGACGGATTACCTCAGCTATGGCTACACCTTC.

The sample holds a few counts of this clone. In DNA, the CDR3 is TGTGCCAGCAGCTCCCGGGACAGGGATTCACCCCTCCACTTT. Protein sequence: CASSSRDRDSPLHF. This chain joins TRBV7-8 and TRBJ1-6, with 9 bases matching TRBD1. V shed 4 bases and J 8 bases; nucleotides not matched to a gene: 3. Germline-derived CDR1 and CDR2 are SGHVS and FQNEAQ. The CDR3 spans 14 residues. The entire variable domain, with the rest obtained from reference TRBV7-8 and TRBJ1-6, is as follows: GAGVSQSPRYKVAKRGQDVALRCDPISGHVSLFWYQQALGQGPEFLTYFQNEAQLDKSGLPSDRFFAERPEGSVSTLKIQRTQQEDSAVYLCASSSRDRDSPLHFGNGTRLTVT.

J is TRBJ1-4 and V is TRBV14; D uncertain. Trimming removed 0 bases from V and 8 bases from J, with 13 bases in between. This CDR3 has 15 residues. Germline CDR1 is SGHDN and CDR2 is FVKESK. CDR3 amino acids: CASSQDYGFGEKLFF. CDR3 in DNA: TGTGCCAGCAGCCAAGATTACGGGTTCGGGGAAAAACTGTTTTTT.

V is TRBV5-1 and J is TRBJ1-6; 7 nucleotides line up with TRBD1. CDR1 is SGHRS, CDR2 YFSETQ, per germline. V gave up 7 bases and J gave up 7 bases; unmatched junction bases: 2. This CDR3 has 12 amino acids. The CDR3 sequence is CASGDSNSPLHF. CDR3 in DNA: TGCGCCAGCGGGGACAGCAATTCACCCCTCCACTTT.

Here the CDR3 reads CASSRDVRYQETQYF. The CDR3 DNA is TGCGCCAGCAGCCGGGACGTACGGTACCAAGAGACCCAGTACTTC. The genes are TRBV5-1 and TRBJ2-5; D tentatively reads TRBD1 or TRBD2 (5 bases each). The germline V gene encodes CDR1 SGHRS and CDR2 YFSETQ. This CDR3 region has 15 residues. Deletions cut 4 bases from V and 0 bases from J, with 13 bases between.

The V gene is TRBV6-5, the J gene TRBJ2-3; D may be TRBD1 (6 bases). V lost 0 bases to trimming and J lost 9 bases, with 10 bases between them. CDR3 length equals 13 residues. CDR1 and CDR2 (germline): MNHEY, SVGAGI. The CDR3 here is CASSYSGALTQYF. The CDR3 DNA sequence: TGTGCCAGCAGTTACTCGGGGGCCTTAACGCAGTATTTT.

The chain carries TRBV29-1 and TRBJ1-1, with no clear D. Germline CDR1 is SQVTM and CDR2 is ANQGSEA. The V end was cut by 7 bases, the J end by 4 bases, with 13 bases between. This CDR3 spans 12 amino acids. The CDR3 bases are TGCAGCGCCGGTCGTGTGGGCACTGAAGCTTTCTTT. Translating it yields CSAGRVGTEAFF.

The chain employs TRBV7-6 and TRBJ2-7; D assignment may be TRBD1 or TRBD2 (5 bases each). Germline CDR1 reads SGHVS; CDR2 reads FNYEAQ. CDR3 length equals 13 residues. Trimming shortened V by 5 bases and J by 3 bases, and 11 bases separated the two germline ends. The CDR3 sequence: CASSPGAYYEQYF. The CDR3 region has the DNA TGTGCCAGCAGCCCCGGGGCTTACTACGAGCAGTACTTC. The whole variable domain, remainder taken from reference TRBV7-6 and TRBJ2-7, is GAGVSQSPRYKVTKRGQDVALRCDPISGHVSLYWYRQALGQGPEFLTYFNYEAQQDKSGLPNDRFSAERPEGSISTLTIQRTEQRDSAMYRCASSPGAYYEQYFGPGTRLTVT.

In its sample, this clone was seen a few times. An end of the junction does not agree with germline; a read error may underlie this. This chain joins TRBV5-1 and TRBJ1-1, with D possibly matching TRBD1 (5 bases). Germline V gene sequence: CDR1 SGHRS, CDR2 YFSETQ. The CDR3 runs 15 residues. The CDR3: CASSLGDGSYHQRVF. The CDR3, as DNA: TGCGCCAGCAGCTTGGGGGACGGGTCCTATCACCAACGGGTCTTT.

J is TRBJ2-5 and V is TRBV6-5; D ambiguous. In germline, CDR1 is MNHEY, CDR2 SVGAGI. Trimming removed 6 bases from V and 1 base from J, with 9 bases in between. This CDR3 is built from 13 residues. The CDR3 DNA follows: TGTGCCAGCAGCCCCATGATCCAAGAGACCCAGTACTTC. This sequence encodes CASSPMIQETQYF.

DNA of the CDR3: TGTGCCAGCAGTCTAGACCAGTACGAGCAGTACTTC. It is translated as CASSLDQYEQYF. The chain carries TRBV7-2 and TRBJ2-7; D is unclear. Between the trimmed V and J ends, which lost 6 bases and 4 bases, there was a span of 10 bases. CDR3 length equals 12 residues. CDR1 is SGHTA, CDR2 FQGNSA, per germline.

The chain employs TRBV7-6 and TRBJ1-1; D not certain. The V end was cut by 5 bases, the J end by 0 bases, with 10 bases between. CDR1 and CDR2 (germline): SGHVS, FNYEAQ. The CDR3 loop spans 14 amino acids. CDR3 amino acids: CASSPTDLNTEAFF. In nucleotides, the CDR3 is TGTGCCAGCAGCCCTACAGACCTGAACACTGAAGCTTTCTTT.

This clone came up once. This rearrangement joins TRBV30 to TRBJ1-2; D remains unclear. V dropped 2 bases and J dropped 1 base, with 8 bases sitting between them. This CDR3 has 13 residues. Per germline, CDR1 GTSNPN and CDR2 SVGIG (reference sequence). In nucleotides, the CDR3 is TGTGCCTGGAGTCCAACAAGTAACTATGGCTACACCTTC. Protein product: CAWSPTSNYGYTF.

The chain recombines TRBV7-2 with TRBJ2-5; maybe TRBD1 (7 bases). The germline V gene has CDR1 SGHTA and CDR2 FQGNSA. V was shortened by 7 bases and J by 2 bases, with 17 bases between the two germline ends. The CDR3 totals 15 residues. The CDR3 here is CASTRGTAFQETQYF. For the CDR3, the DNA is TGTGCCAGCACCCGCGGGACAGCGTTTCAAGAGACCCAGTACTTC.

The CDR3 bases are TGTGCCAGCAGCCCCGGGGCGGTCCACAATCAGCCCCAGCATTTT. Translation gives CASSPGAVHNQPQHF. J is TRBJ1-5 and V is TRBV6-5; D possibly corresponds to TRBD1 (5 bases). V was pared by 6 bases and J by 3 bases, with 15 bases between. The CDR3 loop spans 15 amino acids. Germline-derived CDR1 and CDR2 are MNHEY and SVGAGI.

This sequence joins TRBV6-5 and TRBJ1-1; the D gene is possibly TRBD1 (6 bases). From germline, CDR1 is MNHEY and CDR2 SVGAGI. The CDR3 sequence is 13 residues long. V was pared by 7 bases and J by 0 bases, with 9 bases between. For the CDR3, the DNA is TGTGCCAGCAATGGACAGATGAACACTGAAGCTTTCTTT. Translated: CASNGQMNTEAFF.

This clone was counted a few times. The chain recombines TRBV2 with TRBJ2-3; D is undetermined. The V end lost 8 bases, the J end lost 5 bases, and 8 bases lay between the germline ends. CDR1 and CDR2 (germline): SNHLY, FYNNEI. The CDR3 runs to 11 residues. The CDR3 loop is CASSSLDTQYF. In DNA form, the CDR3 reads TGTGCCAGCTCCTCTCTAGATACGCAGTATTTT.

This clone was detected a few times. The CDR3 coding sequence is TGTGCCAGCAGCCTAGGACAGGGCTTTGGAAACACCATATATTTT. Translating it yields CASSLGQGFGNTIYF. This chain joins TRBV14 and TRBJ1-3; 8 bases match TRBD1. V lost 4 bases, J lost 3 bases, and 5 bases stayed unmatched. Germline V gives CDR1 SGHDN, CDR2 FVKESK. CDR3 size: 15 residues.

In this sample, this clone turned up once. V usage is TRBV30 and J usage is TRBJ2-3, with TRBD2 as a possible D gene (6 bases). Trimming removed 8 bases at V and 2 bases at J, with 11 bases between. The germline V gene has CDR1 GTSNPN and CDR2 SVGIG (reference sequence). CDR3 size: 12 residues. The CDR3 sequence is CAMGLYTDTQYF. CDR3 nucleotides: TGTGCCATGGGACTTTACACAGATACGCAGTATTTT.

DNA of the CDR3: TGCGCCAGCCGACCCTTAGCGGGGTCGGAAAAAGAGACCCAGTACTTC. It specifies CASRPLAGSEKETQYF. This sequence joins TRBV5-1 and TRBJ2-5, with 8 bases identical to TRBD2. CDR1 SGHRS and CDR2 YFSETQ come from the germline V gene. V shed 7 bases and J 3 bases; nucleotides not matched to a gene: 14. There are 16 residues in the CDR3.

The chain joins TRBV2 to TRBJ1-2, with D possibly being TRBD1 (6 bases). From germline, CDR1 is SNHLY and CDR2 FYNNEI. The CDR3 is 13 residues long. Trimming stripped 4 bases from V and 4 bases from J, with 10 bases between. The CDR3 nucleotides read TGTGCCAGCAGTGGGACAGAGAGCTATGGCTACACCTTC. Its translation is CASSGTESYGYTF.

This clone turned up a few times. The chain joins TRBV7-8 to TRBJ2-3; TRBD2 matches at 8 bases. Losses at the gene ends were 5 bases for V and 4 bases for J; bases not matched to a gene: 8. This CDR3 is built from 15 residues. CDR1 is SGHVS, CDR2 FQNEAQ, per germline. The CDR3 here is CASSGGLSGADTQYF. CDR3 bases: TGTGCCAGCAGCGGCGGACTTAGCGGGGCAGATACGCAGTATTTT.

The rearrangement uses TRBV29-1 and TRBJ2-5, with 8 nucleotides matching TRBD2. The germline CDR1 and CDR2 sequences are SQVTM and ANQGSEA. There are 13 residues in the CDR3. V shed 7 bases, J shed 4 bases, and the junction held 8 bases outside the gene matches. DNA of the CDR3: TGCAGCGCCCGAAAGGCGGGGGGAGAGACCCAGTACTTC. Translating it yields CSARKAGGETQYF.

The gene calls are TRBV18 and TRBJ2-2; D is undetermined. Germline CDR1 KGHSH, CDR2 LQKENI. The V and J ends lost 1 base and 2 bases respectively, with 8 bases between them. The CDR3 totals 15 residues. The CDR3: CASSPQELNTGELFF. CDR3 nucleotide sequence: TGTGCCAGCTCACCACAGGAGCTTAACACCGGGGAGCTGTTTTTT.

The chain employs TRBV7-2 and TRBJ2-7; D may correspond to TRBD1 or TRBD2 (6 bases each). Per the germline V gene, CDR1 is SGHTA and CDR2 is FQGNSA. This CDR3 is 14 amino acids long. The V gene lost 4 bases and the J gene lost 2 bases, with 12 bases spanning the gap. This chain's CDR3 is CASSSGASAYEQYF. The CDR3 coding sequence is TGTGCCAGCAGCTCGGGGGCCAGCGCCTACGAGCAGTACTTC.

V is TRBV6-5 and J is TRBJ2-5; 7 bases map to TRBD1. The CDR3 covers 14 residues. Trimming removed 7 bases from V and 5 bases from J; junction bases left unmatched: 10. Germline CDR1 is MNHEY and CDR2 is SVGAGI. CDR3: CASTAGGFGETQYF. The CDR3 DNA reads TGTGCCAGCACCGCAGGGGGATTTGGGGAGACCCAGTACTTC.

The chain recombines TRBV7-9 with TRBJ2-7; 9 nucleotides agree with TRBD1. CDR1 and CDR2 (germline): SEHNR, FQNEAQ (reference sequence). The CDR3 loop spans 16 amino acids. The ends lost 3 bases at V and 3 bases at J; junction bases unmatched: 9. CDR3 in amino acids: CASSLRAATGGYEQYF. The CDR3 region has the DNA TGTGCCAGCAGCTTGCGCGCCGCGACAGGGGGCTACGAGCAGTACTTC.

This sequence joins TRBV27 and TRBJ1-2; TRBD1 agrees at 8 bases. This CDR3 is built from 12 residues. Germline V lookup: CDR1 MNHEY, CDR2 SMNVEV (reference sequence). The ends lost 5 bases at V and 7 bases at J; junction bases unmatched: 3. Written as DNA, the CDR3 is TGTGCCAGCAGTCGGACAGGGTCTGGCTACACCTTC. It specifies CASSRTGSGYTF.